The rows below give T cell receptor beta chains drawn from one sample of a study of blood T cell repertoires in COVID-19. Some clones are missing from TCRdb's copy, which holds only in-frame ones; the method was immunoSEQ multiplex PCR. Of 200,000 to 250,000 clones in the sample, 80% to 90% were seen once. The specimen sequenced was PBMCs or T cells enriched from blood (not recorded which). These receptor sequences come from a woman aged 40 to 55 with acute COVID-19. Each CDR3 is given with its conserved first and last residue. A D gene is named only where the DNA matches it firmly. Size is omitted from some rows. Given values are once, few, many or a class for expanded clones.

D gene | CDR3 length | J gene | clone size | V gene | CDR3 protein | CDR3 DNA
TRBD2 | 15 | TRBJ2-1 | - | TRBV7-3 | CASSPGGGLSNEQFF | TGTGCCAGCAGCCCGGGGGGTGGCCTCAGCAATGAGCAGTTCTTC
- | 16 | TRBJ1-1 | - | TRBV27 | CASSVTPSLSGTEAFF | TGTGCCAGCAGTGTCACCCCCAGCCTCTCAGGCACTGAAGCTTTCTTT
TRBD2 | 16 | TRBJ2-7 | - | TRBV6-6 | CASSSDRLALEGEQYF | TGTGCCAGCAGCTCCGACAGACTAGCCCTAGAGGGGGAGCAGTACTTC
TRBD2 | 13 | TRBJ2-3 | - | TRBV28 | CASLRGGTDTQYF | TGTGCCAGCCTCCGGGGGGGGACAGATACGCAGTATTTT
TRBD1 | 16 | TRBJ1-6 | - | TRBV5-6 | CASSFTRGTDNSPLHF | TGTGCCAGCAGCTTCACTCGCGGGACAGACAATTCACCCCTCCACTTT
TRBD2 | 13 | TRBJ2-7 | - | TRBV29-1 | CSVVTSDSYEQYF | TGCAGCGTTGTAACTAGCGACTCCTACGAGCAGTACTTC
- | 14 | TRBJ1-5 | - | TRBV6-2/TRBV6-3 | CASSLVRNNQPQHF | TGTGCCAGCAGTTTGGTGAGAAACAATCAGCCCCAGCATTTT
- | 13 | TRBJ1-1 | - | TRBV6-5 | CASNRQQNTEAFF | TGTGCCAGCAACAGACAGCAGAACACTGAAGCTTTCTTT
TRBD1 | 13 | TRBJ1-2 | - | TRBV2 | CASRDDRGNGYTF | TGTGCCAGCAGGGACGACAGGGGGAATGGCTACACCTTC
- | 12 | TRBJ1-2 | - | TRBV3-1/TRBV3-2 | CASSQVPGGYTF | TGTGCCAGCAGCCAAGTTCCCGGTGGCTACACCTTC
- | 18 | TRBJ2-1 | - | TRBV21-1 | CASSKRWASGRRYNEQFF | TGTGCCAGCAGCAAAAGGTGGGCTAGCGGGAGGAGATACAATGAGCAGTTCTTC
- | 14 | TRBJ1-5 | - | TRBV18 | CASSPAGGNQPQHF | TGTGCCAGCTCACCTGCCGGTGGCAATCAGCCCCAGCATTTT
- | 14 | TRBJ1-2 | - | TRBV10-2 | CASSESADFYGYTF | TGCGCCAGCAGTGAGTCGGCAGACTTCTATGGCTACACCTTC
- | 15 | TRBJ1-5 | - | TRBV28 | CASSFSILLLSAQHF | TGTGCCAGCAGTTTTAGCATCCTCCTACTGTCGGCCCAGCATTTT
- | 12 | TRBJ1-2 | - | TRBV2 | CASTRGNYGYTF | TGTGCCAGCACGAGGGGGAACTATGGCTACACCTTC
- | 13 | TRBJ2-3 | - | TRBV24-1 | CATSGWISGTQYF | TGTGCCACCAGTGGGTGGATTTCGGGTACGCAGTATTTT
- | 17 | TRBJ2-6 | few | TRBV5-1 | CASSFQGPRAGANVLTF | TGCGCCAGCAGCTTTCAGGGGCCAAGGGCTGGGGCCAACGTCCTGACTTTC
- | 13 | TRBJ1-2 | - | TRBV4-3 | CASSQVNTYGYTF | TGCGCCAGCAGCCAAGTGAACACCTATGGCTACACCTTC
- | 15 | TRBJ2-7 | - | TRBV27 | CASSLSLTTAYEQYF | TGTGCCAGCAGTTTATCGCTGACTACTGCCTACGAGCAGTACTTC
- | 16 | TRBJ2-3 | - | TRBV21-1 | CASSKGTSGRRDTQYF | TGTGCCAGCAGCAAAGGAACTAGCGGGAGGCGTGATACGCAGTATTTT
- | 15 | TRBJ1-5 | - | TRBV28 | CASSPTQEGNQPQHF | TGTGCCAGCAGTCCTACCCAGGAGGGCAATCAGCCCCAGCATTTT
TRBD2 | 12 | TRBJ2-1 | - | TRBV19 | CASRGGGNEQFF | TGTGCCAGTCGGGGGGGAGGCAATGAGCAGTTCTTC
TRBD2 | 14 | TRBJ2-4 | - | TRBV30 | CAWSVQSGTNIQYF | TGTGCCTGGAGTGTACAGAGCGGGACTAACATTCAGTACTTC
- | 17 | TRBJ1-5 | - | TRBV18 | CASSLSSRGLVVQPQHF | TGTGCCAGCTCACTCAGTAGTCGGGGTTTAGTAGTTCAGCCCCAGCATTTT
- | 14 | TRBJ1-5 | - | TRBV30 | CAWSVTRGNQPQHF | TGTGCCTGGAGTGTTACCAGGGGAAATCAGCCCCAGCATTTT
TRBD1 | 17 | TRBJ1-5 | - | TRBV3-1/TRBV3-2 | CASSQGGLGGFNQPQHF | TGTGCCAGCAGCCAAGGGGGTTTAGGGGGCTTTAATCAGCCCCAGCATTTT
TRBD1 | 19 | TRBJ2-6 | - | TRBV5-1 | CASSFGQGGPISGANVLTF | TGCGCCAGCAGCTTTGGACAGGGGGGACCGATCTCTGGGGCCAACGTCCTGACTTTC